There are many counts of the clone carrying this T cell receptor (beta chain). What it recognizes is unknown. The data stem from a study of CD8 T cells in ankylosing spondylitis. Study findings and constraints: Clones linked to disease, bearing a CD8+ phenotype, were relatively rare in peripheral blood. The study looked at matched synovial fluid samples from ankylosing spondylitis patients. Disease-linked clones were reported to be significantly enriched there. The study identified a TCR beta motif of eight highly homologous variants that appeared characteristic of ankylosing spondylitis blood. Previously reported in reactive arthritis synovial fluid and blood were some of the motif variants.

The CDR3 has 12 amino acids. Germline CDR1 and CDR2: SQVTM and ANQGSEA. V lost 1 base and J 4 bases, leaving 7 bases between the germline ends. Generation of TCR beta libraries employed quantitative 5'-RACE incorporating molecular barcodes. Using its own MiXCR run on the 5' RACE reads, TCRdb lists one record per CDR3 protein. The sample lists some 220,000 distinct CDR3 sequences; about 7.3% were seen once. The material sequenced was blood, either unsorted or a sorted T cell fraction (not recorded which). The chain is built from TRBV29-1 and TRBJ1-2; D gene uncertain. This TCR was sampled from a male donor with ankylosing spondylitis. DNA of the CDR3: TGCAGCGTTGAAGGGCAGCTCTATGGCTACACCTTC. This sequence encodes CSVEGQLYGYTF.